This record looks at one TCR beta chain sequence and its context. Its antigen is still unknown. No base qualities exist here, and no much larger clone lies one base off it. The immunoSEQ Assay, a bias-controlled multiplex PCR, was used to amplify TCRbeta CDR3 regions from genomic DNA. Regarding the original processing steps: Within the assay, amplification of reference gene primers was used to estimate how many nucleated cells each sample contained. To quantify the absolute abundance of each unique TCRbeta CDR3 rearrangement, sequence reads were collapsed and filtered. For each sample, productive Simpson clonality was calculated as the square root of Simpson's diversity index across productive rearrangements. Held by TCRdb, this immuneACCESS table contains in-frame sequences only and omits some clones. Under half of the omission traces to an unresolved V gene where checked; the cause of the rest is unknown. The V and J calls and clone size were taken over from that table, and D and trimming were inferred from the DNA. This sample is represented by 200,000 to 300,000 clones; over 75% of them were singletons. The ten largest clonotypes hold about 2% of the sample.

The CDR3 runs 14 residues from the cysteine to the phenylalanine. Kept here is only the CDR3 DNA, which spans 42 bases and is read in frame from base 1. Another Seattle source contributed samples from volunteer blood donors who had recovered from COVID-19. The collaborating institutions used their own protocols to collect whole blood in K2EDTA tubes. Collaborator samples were shipped for TCRbeta analysis as frozen whole blood, isolated PBMCs, or DNA extracted from either sample type. The entry originates in a study of blood T cell repertoires in COVID-19 (TCRdb year 2020). About the full investigation: The collaborator samples originated in the United States, Italy and Spain and spanned the acute and convalescent phases of COVID-19. The samples were drawn from two sources: the first 160 participants of the ongoing ImmuneRACE study, and about 1,300 subjects contributed by 6 global collaborators. The dataset comprised deeply sampled blood TCRbeta repertoires from subjects exposed to, actively infected with, or recovered from COVID-19. The repertoires were released in a freely available public database meant as a resource for research on the immune response to SARS-CoV-2. The material from the prospective study consisted of cDNA or gDNA derived from T cells, B-cell-depleted T cells, or PBMCs. Where available, HLA class I and class II types were obtained from metadata supplied by the sample provider rather than from assay-based typing. Sample metadata almost always included a de-identified subject ID, COVID-19 status, age in years and sex. What the authors observed across the whole study: The quantity of clinical and demographic metadata differed by source and by participant and was supplied without curation.

The chain uses TRBV12-1 and TRBJ2-5; the listed D gene, TRBD2, was not tested against the DNA. TRBV12-1 is annotated as a pseudogene. The source is a man younger than 45 who had recovered from COVID-19. Source material: peripheral blood. The CDR3 region has the sequence CASSFQTSLETQYF. The DNA is TGTGCCAGCAGCTTCCAGACTAGCTTGGAGACCCAGTACTTC.